The sequence of this TCR beta chain was determined in a study of T cells in Graves' hyperthyroidism and ophthalmopathy. TCR beta CDR3 regions were amplified from RNA transcripts. Initially, a first-round RT-PCR of the TCR CDR3 employed the HTBI primer set. From the multiplex PCR reads, TCRdb called clonotypes with MiXCR, one entry per CDR3 protein. The repertoire has approximately 620,000 distinct CDR3 sequences, more than 15% of them found once; the top ten carry roughly 3%. Notes on the study in general: Blood samples included most of the expanded thyroid clonotypes exceeding 0.001.

Germline V gene lookup returns CDR1 KGHDR and CDR2 SFDVKD. The CDR3 is made up of 13 amino acids. The V and J ends lost 7 bases and 3 bases respectively, with 8 bases between them. This clonotype has more than one count but fewer than ten. Its matching antigen is unknown. Diagnosis relied on clinical symptoms, serum thyroxine and TRAb, thyroid ultrasound and orbital computed tomography. The rearrangement joins TRBV24-1 to TRBJ2-2, with no clear D. Specimen: blood. The clonotype originates from a woman aged 40 to 55 with Graves' ophthalmopathy. The CDR3 DNA sequence: TGTGCCACCAGGGCCCCGGACACCGGGGAGCTGTTTTTT. It translates to CATRAPDTGELFF.